These 10 T cell receptor beta chains originate from one sample sequenced in a study of T cells in women clearing cervical HPV infection. Clones were sequenced by immunoSEQ multiplex PCR, and TCRdb holds only the in-frame ones, with some missing. Here the sample table reports some 31,000 clones. The sequenced sample consisted of blood buffy coat. These receptors came from a woman between 18 and 70 years old with a cervical HPV16 infection that either progressed to CIN3+ or cleared (not recorded which).

About this clone: Coverage ceases 3 residues before the CDR3 finishes, and the germline J gene fills in the end. This chain uses TRBV6-2 or TRBV6-3 with TRBJ1-1; TRBD1 is a possible D gene (5 bases). V lost 8 bases to trimming and J lost 5 bases, with 27 bases between them. Germline CDR1 reads MNHEY; CDR2 reads SVGEGT. There are 17 residues in the CDR3. The CDR3 DNA, read in part, is TGTGCCAGCTTCCACGGGAACATAGGGGTATTCGGGACTGAA. Amino acid sequence: CASFHGNIGVFGTE. The entire CDR3 is CASFHGNIGVFGTEAFF.

On this clone itself: The CDR3 end lies 3 residues beyond the end of the read and is filled in from the germline J gene. The rearrangement links TRBV5-4 to TRBJ1-1; maybe TRBD1 (5 bases). The V end was cut by 6 bases, the J end by 7 bases, with 16 bases between. There are 13 residues in the CDR3. Germline CDR1 is SGHNT and CDR2 is YYREEE (reference sequence). This CDR3 is CASNKWGDNEAFF. CDR3 DNA, as far as it was read: TGTGCCAGCAACAAGTGGGGGGATAATGAA.

A remark on this clone: The read gets to within 3 residues of the CDR3 end, and the germline J gene fills in the rest. The chain employs TRBV2 and TRBJ2-5; 7 bases align to TRBD1. The V and J ends lost 5 bases and 6 bases, in that order; junction bases with no gene match: 9. CDR1 SNHLY and CDR2 FYNNEI come from the germline V gene. The CDR3 spans 14 residues. The CDR3 loop is CASSIHRGKKTQYF. CDR3 bases read: TGTGCCAGCAGTATCCACAGGGGTAAGAAGACC.

CDR3 DNA, as far as it was read: TGCAGTGCTAAGGGGAATAACTATGGC. It encodes CSAKGNNYG. From start to end, the CDR3 is CSAKGNNYGYTF. The chain has TRBV20-1 and TRBJ1-2; the D gene is possibly TRBD1 (5 bases). From the germline J gene comes the end of the CDR3, since the read stops 3 residues before it. This CDR3 has 12 residues. Trimming took 4 bases from V and 1 from J, leaving 7 bases between them. Germline CDR1 and CDR2: DFQATT and SNEGSKA (reference sequence).

Remarks on this clone: The read gets to within 3 residues of the CDR3 end, and the germline J gene fills in the rest. V gene TRBV20-1 combines with J gene TRBJ2-5, with 9 positions matching TRBD2. The V gene end was trimmed by 7 bases and the J gene end by 6 bases; junction bases not matched to a gene: 9. Per germline, CDR1 DFQATT and CDR2 SNEGSKA (reference sequence). The CDR3 loop spans 13 amino acids. The sequenced CDR3 bases are TGCAGTGTCCAGTTAGGGACTAGCCAGACC. It encodes CSVQLGTSQT. The whole CDR3 sequence reads CSVQLGTSQTQYF.

About this clone: Read data end 3 residues before the CDR3 end; the end is taken from the germline J gene. V gene TRBV5-1 combines with J gene TRBJ2-1, with 8 bases identical to TRBD2. The V and J ends lost 5 bases and 8 bases, in that order; junction bases with no gene match: 9. The CDR3 covers 14 residues. Per the germline V gene, CDR1 is SGHRS and CDR2 is YFSETQ. The sequenced CDR3 bases are TGCGCCAGCAGGGGTAGCGGGATAGGTGATGAG. Protein: CASRGSGIGDE. From start to end, the CDR3 is CASRGSGIGDEQFF.

About this clone itself: Read sequence stops 3 residues before the CDR3 end, and the germline J gene provides the missing end. V and J are TRBV29-1 and TRBJ2-5; D gene uncertain. Deletions cut 5 bases from V and 2 bases from J, with 12 bases between. The CDR3 spans 13 residues. Germline V gives CDR1 SQVTM, CDR2 ANQGSEA. CDR3 bases read: TGCAGCGTTTACCCACTATTACAAGAGACC. It codes for CSVYPLLQET. The complete CDR3 sequence is CSVYPLLQETQYF.

Notes on this clone: Sequencing ends 3 residues short of the CDR3 end; the germline J gene provides the rest. The genes are TRBV2 and TRBJ2-7, with 7 bases matching TRBD1. This CDR3 comprises 15 residues. Per the germline V gene, CDR1 is SNHLY and CDR2 is FYNNEI. V shed 4 bases and J 4 bases; nucleotides not matched to a gene: 10. The CDR3 protein is CASSVEGALEYEQYF. The sequenced part of the CDR3 DNA is TGTGCCAGCAGTGTAGAGGGGGCCCTTGAATACGAG.

Worth noting for this clone: The read falls 3 residues short of the CDR3 end, and the missing part is taken from the germline J gene. This chain uses TRBV5-3 with TRBJ2-7; 7 positions agree with TRBD1. TRBV5-3 is labeled an ORF, and its function is uncertain. The CDR3 consists of 17 residues. With V trimmed by 0 bases and J by 1 base, 10 bases remained unmatched. The CDR3 bases that were read are TGTGCCAGAAGCTTGGGAGGTCCGGGACAGCTGTCCTACGAG. Translation gives CARSLGGPGQLSYE. The full CDR3 reads CARSLGGPGQLSYEQYF.

Points on this clone: The read falls 3 residues short of the CDR3 end, and the missing part is taken from the germline J gene. The V and J genes are TRBV18 and TRBJ1-2, with 9 nucleotides matching TRBD1. The CDR3 sequence is 17 residues long. The ends lost 0 bases at V and 6 bases at J; junction bases unmatched: 11. CDR1 and CDR2 (germline): KGHSH, LQKENI. CDR3 DNA (partial): TGTGCCAGCTCACCACCTTTAAAGGGACAGGGAGTGCATGGC. Residues: CASSPPLKGQGVHG. The whole CDR3 reads CASSPPLKGQGVHGYTF.